These 22 T cell receptor beta chains came from one sample sequenced in a study of OX40 agonist ivuxolimab in advanced cancers. Clones were sequenced by immunoSEQ multiplex PCR, and TCRdb holds only the in-frame ones, with some missing. Of 35,000 to 45,000 clones listed, about 91% are singletons. The source material was CD4+ or CD8+ T cells sorted from blood, sampled in a trial of the OX40 agonist ivuxolimab. The origin of the receptors is an adult with an advanced solid tumor such as melanoma, head and neck, liver or kidney cancer.

The genes are TRBV27 and TRBJ1-4, with D possibly being TRBD1 (5 bases). This CDR3 contains 13 residues. V lost 2 bases, J lost 8 bases, and 9 bases lay in between. Germline CDR1 is MNHEY and CDR2 is SMNVEV (reference sequence). CDR3: CASSLDRREKLFF. CDR3 coding DNA: TGTGCCAGCAGTTTAGACAGACGGGAAAAACTGTTTTTT.

The chain recombines TRBV12-5 with TRBJ2-5; TRBD1 aligns across 11 bases. The CDR3 extends over 16 amino acids. V was pared by 1 base and J by 5 bases, with 6 bases of the junction left unmatched. CDR1 and CDR2 from the germline V gene are LGHNT and FRNRAP. The CDR3 DNA sequence: TGTGCTAGTGGTTTGGCCGGGACAGGGGGATCGGAGACCCAGTACTTC. It codes for CASGLAGTGGSETQYF. Full variable domain (missing parts from reference TRBV12-5 and TRBJ2-5): DARVTQTPRHKVTEMGQEVTMRCQPILGHNTVFWYRQTMMQGLELLAYFRNRAPLDDSGMPKDRFSAEMPDATLATLKIQPSEPRDSAVYFCASGLAGTGGSETQYFGPGTRLLVL.

The rearrangement joins TRBV30 to TRBJ2-1; 8 nucleotides match TRBD1. After removal of 5 bases from V and 9 bases from J, the junction contained 3 bases not matched to a gene. CDR1 is GTSNPN and CDR2 is SVGIG in the germline V gene (reference sequence). There are 11 residues in the CDR3. This chain's CDR3 is CAWGQGSEQFF. The CDR3 DNA reads as TGTGCCTGGGGACAGGGCAGTGAGCAGTTCTTC.

This clone has only one observation. The chain recombines TRBV30 with TRBJ2-5; 7 nucleotides agree with TRBD1. The CDR3 sequence is 15 residues long. CDR1 and CDR2 (germline): GTSNPN, SVGIG (reference sequence). Trimming at V came to 8 bases and at J to 4 bases, leaving 16 bases not matched to a gene. CDR3 DNA sequence: TGTGCCAGACTTCTCAAACAGGGGAATGGAGAGACCCAGTACTTC. Encoded protein: CARLLKQGNGETQYF.

This chain uses TRBV30 with TRBJ2-3; D possibly uses TRBD1 or TRBD2 (6 bases each). The germline CDR1 and CDR2 sequences are GTSNPN and SVGIG (reference sequence). Trimming shortened V by 0 bases and J by 1 base, and 11 bases separated the two germline ends. There are 15 residues in the CDR3. CDR3: CAWSVGGQGTDTQYF. The CDR3 DNA is TGTGCCTGGAGTGTAGGGGGGCAAGGCACAGATACGCAGTATTTT.

The CDR3 sequence: CASSGPLALMRDDEQFF. The DNA for the CDR3 is TGTGCCAGCAGTGGGCCGCTAGCTTTGATGCGTGATGACGAGCAGTTCTTC. The chain recombines TRBV28 with TRBJ2-1; D perhaps matches TRBD2 (5 bases). CDR3 size: 17 residues. V lost 5 bases and J 10 bases, leaving 27 bases between the germline ends. Germline V gene lookup returns CDR1 MDHEN and CDR2 SYDVKM.

The chain is built from TRBV5-6 and TRBJ1-1; 10 bases are shared with TRBD1. Germline V gene sequence: CDR1 SGHDT, CDR2 YYEEEE. Trimming removed 2 bases from V and 3 bases from J; junction bases left unmatched: 1. This CDR3 comprises 14 residues. The CDR3 here is CASSFGTGDTEAFF. In nucleotides, the CDR3 is TGTGCCAGCAGCTTCGGGACAGGGGACACTGAAGCTTTCTTT.

The rearrangement links TRBV4-3 to TRBJ1-3; D remains unclear. The CDR3 is 14 amino acids. The V end lost 1 base, the J end lost 4 bases, and 8 bases lay between the germline ends. The germline V gene has CDR1 LGHNA and CDR2 YSLEER. In nucleotides, the CDR3 is TGCGCCAGCAGCCAAGTAACAGCAGGAAACACCATATATTTT. Its translation: CASSQVTAGNTIYF.

The rearrangement uses TRBV4-1 and TRBJ2-1; D is uncertain. V shed 0 bases and J shed 5 bases, with 8 bases lying between them. The CDR3 has 14 residues. The germline CDR1 and CDR2 sequences are MGHRA and YSYEKL. The CDR3 nucleotides are TGCGCCAGCAGCCAAGAGGCAGTCGACAATGAGCAGTTCTTC. Translating it yields CASSQEAVDNEQFF.

This sequence joins TRBV4-3 and TRBJ2-2; 9 nucleotides agree with TRBD2. Germline CDR1 reads LGHNA; CDR2 reads YSLEER. The CDR3 is made up of 14 amino acids. V dropped 10 bases and J dropped 0; count of bases not matched to a gene: 3. The CDR3 spells CATGTSPNTGELFF. CDR3 nucleotide sequence: TGCGCCACCGGGACTAGCCCGAACACCGGGGAGCTGTTTTTT.

The CDR3 here is CASSPGNTEAFF. As DNA, the CDR3 is TGCGCCAGCAGCCCCGGGAACACTGAAGCTTTCTTT. The chain carries TRBV4-1 and TRBJ1-1; D unclear. The CDR3 runs to 12 residues. Germline V lookup: CDR1 MGHRA, CDR2 YSYEKL. The ends were cut back, 4 bases at V and 1 base at J, with 4 bases in the middle.

The chain is built from TRBV27 and TRBJ2-1, with D uncertain. The germline V gene has CDR1 MNHEY and CDR2 SMNVEV (reference sequence). Trimming shortened V by 8 bases and J by 8 bases, and 16 bases separated the two germline ends. The CDR3 runs to 13 residues. CDR3 residues: CASAARADHEQFF. For the CDR3, the DNA is TGTGCCAGCGCCGCAAGGGCTGATCATGAGCAGTTCTTC.

This clone was counted only a few times. The chain combines TRBV6-5 with TRBJ2-5; TRBD2 matches 7 bases. There are 14 residues in the CDR3. J was trimmed by 5 bases and V by 4 bases; bases with no gene match: 7. Per germline, CDR1 MNHEY and CDR2 SVGAGI. This chain's CDR3 is CASSLEGGPETQYF. Here the CDR3 DNA reads TGTGCCAGCAGTTTGGAGGGAGGGCCGGAGACCCAGTACTTC.

The gene calls are TRBV2 and TRBJ2-5, with a weak D call TRBD1 (5 bases). The germline V gene encodes CDR1 SNHLY and CDR2 FYNNEI. The CDR3 sequence is 14 residues long. Trimming stripped 2 bases from V and 4 bases from J, with 11 bases between. The CDR3 region is CASSEPGHLETQYF. The CDR3 DNA sequence: TGTGCCAGCAGTGAACCCGGACATTTAGAGACCCAGTACTTC.

The chain recombines TRBV4-1 with TRBJ2-7, with 8 bases matching TRBD1. Trimming at V came to 1 base and at J to 3 bases, leaving 2 bases not matched to a gene. This CDR3 has 14 amino acids. The germline V gene encodes CDR1 MGHRA and CDR2 YSYEKL. The DNA of the CDR3 is TGCGCCAGCAGCCAAGGGACAGGGAACTACGAGCAGTACTTC. This encodes CASSQGTGNYEQYF.

CDR3: CASSPSTLGLGNTIYF. The CDR3 DNA sequence: TGTGCCAGCAGTCCATCGACATTGGGCTTGGGAAACACCATATATTTT. The chain uses TRBV27 and TRBJ1-3, with unresolved D. V lost 5 bases to trimming and J lost 4 bases, with 18 bases between them. The germline V gene encodes CDR1 MNHEY and CDR2 SMNVEV (reference sequence). This CDR3 region has 16 residues.

The V and J genes are TRBV14 and TRBJ1-2, with D unresolved. V lost 0 bases and J 7 bases, leaving 12 bases between the germline ends. Germline V gene data show CDR1 as SGHDN and CDR2 as FVKESK. The length of the CDR3 is 14 residues. The CDR3 DNA follows: TGTGCCAGCAGCCAAGAGAACCAGCGGATTGGCTACACCTTC. It translates to CASSQENQRIGYTF.

The rearrangement joins TRBV7-9 to TRBJ2-4; 14 nucleotides align to TRBD2. The CDR3 has 18 residues. V shed 5 bases and J 8 bases; nucleotides not matched to a gene: 14. CDR1 and CDR2 (germline): SEHNR, FQNEAQ (reference sequence). CDR3 DNA sequence: TGTGCCAGCAGCGCGGCCCTCGGGACTAGCGGGAGAGGATACATTCAGTACTTC. It codes for CASSAALGTSGRGYIQYF.

This chain connects TRBV27 to TRBJ2-1, with a tentative D call TRBD2 (10 bases). CDR1 is MNHEY, CDR2 SMNVEV, per germline (reference sequence). The V end was cut by 5 bases, the J end by 8 bases, with 22 bases between. The CDR3 runs 16 residues. CDR3 residues: CASSLLAGQGNHEQFF. CDR3 bases: TGTGCCAGCAGTCTACTAGCGGGACAGGGTAATCATGAGCAGTTCTTC.

J is TRBJ2-3 and V is TRBV4-3; the D is unclear. The CDR3 has 13 amino acids. Germline CDR1 is LGHNA and CDR2 is YSLEER. Deletions cut 4 bases from V and 2 bases from J, with 7 bases between. The CDR3 coding sequence is TGCGCCAGCAGCCCAGAACTCACAGATACGCAGTATTTT. As protein: CASSPELTDTQYF.

The chain combines TRBV4-1 with TRBJ2-7, with 12 bases that match TRBD2. CDR1 and CDR2 from the germline V gene are MGHRA and YSYEKL. The junction had 7 bases not matched to a gene; V was cut back by 2 bases and J by 2 bases. CDR3 size: 17 residues. CDR3 nucleotide sequence: TGCGCCAGCAGCCAAAAACTAGCGGGGGGTCCCGCCTACGAGCAGTACTTC. Protein: CASSQKLAGGPAYEQYF.

In this sample, this clone is large. The chain couples TRBV9 to TRBJ2-7; TRBD2 is a possible D gene (6 bases). The CDR3 totals 14 residues. V lost 0 bases to trimming and J lost 5 bases, with 12 bases between them. Germline V lookup: CDR1 SGDLS, CDR2 YYNGEE. The CDR3 DNA follows: TGTGCCAGCAGCGTAGGTGAAGGGACTCACGAGCAGTACTTC. Translation: CASSVGEGTHEQYF.